The 23 T cell receptor beta chains reported below all come from one sample, sequenced in a study of Graves' ophthalmopathy and Graves' hyperthyroidism. Researchers took RNA transcripts and amplified TCR beta CDR3 regions from them. The first round was an RT-PCR with HTBI primers, and the second round was a multiplex PCR. In TCRdb, the multiplex PCR reads were re-called with MiXCR into one record per CDR3 protein. The profile shows under 350,000 distinct CDR3 sequences, 17% of them singletons. The sample consisted of peripheral blood. These TCRs come from an adult man with Graves' ophthalmopathy.

There are many counts of this clonotype. CDR3 nucleotides: TGTGCCACCAGCGAGGGGCAGGGGGGCTCCAAAAACATTCAGTACTTC. Encoded protein: CATSEGQGGSKNIQYF. This sequence joins TRBV24-1 and TRBJ2-4, with a possible D match to TRBD1 (7 bases). Per the germline V gene, CDR1 is KGHDR and CDR2 is SFDVKD. The CDR3 consists of 16 residues. V was pared by 7 bases and J by 2 bases, with 17 bases between.

This clonotype was seen ten or more times. The chain couples TRBV6-1 to TRBJ1-5, with D possibly matching TRBD1 (6 bases). Trimming took off 4 bases at V and 4 bases at J, with 14 bases between the two ends. The CDR3 contains 15 residues. From germline, CDR1 is MNHNS and CDR2 SASEGT. The DNA of the CDR3 is TGTGCCAGCAGTGCAAGCGGGACACCGAATCAGCCCCAGCATTTT. This translates into CASSASGTPNQPQHF.

This clonotype was detected many times. The chain recombines TRBV6-5 with TRBJ2-5; 10 bases fit TRBD2. There are 14 residues in the CDR3. The J segment lost 5 bases and the V segment lost 8 bases, leaving 8 bases of the junction unmatched. Germline CDR1 MNHEY, CDR2 SVGAGI. In DNA, the CDR3 is TGTGCCAGCTCTCGGCCAGCGGGAGGGGAGACCCAGTACTTC. Protein: CASSRPAGGETQYF.

A few counts support this clonotype. J is TRBJ2-7 and V is TRBV6-2 or TRBV6-3; 8 bases are a match to TRBD1. CDR1 is MNHEY and CDR2 is SVGEGT in the germline V gene. The V and J ends lost 2 bases and 7 bases, in that order; junction bases with no gene match: 7. This CDR3 contains 14 residues. CDR3 nucleotide sequence: TGTGCCAGCAGTTACCGCGGACAGGGCAGGGAGCAGTACTTC. Protein: CASSYRGQGREQYF.

This clonotype was observed at least ten times. The rearrangement links TRBV6-1 to TRBJ2-5, with 9 bases identical to TRBD1. CDR3 length: 14 residues. Germline CDR1 MNHNS, CDR2 SASEGT. V lost 6 bases to trimming and J lost 5 bases; unmatched junction nucleotides: 7. CDR3 DNA sequence: TGTGCCAGCAGAACTACAGGGGGCCGGGAGACCCAGTACTTC. It specifies CASRTTGGRETQYF.

This clonotype has at least ten counts. DNA for the CDR3: TGTGCCATCAGTAGGACAGGGAACACCGGGGAGCTGTTTTTT. It specifies CAISRTGNTGELFF. The J gene is TRBJ2-2, the V gene TRBV10-3; 7 bases match TRBD1. CDR3 length: 14 amino acids. Germline CDR1 and CDR2: ENHRY and SYGVKD. Trimming at V came to 5 bases and at J to 1 base, leaving 1 base not matched to a gene.

This clonotype has more than one count but fewer than ten. This rearrangement joins TRBV6-5 to TRBJ2-7; tentatively, D is TRBD1 (6 bases). The ends were cut back, 0 bases at V and 1 base at J, with 13 bases in the middle. This CDR3 comprises 16 residues. The germline V gene encodes CDR1 MNHEY and CDR2 SVGAGI. CDR3 sequence (DNA): TGTGCCAGCAGTTACTCGTGGCAGGGGAAATCCTACGAGCAGTACTTC. The encoded protein is CASSYSWQGKSYEQYF.

This clonotype was picked up many times. This chain uses TRBV6-2 or TRBV6-3 with TRBJ1-2; no clear D. The ends were cut back, 4 bases at V and 8 bases at J, with 8 bases in the middle. Germline values: CDR1 MNHEY, CDR2 SVGEGT. CDR3 length: 11 amino acids. CDR3 in DNA: TGTGCCAGCAGTTTCGTTTTCGGCTACACCTTC. This translates into CASSFVFGYTF.

This clonotype was observed many times. V is TRBV7-9 and J is TRBJ2-5; possible D gene TRBD2, 6 bases. The CDR3 is 14 residues long. Germline V gene sequence: CDR1 SEHNR, CDR2 FQNEAQ (reference sequence). Trimming left V 5 bases short and J 2 bases short, with 12 bases between. The DNA for the CDR3 is TGTGCCAGCAGCAAAGCGGGCACTCAAGAGACCCAGTACTTC. It is translated as CASSKAGTQETQYF.

This clonotype was found many times. The chain is built from TRBV4-1 and TRBJ1-2, with D unresolved. CDR3 length: 15 amino acids. With 0 bases removed from V and 0 bases from J, the gap between germline ends came to 8 bases. The germline V gene encodes CDR1 MGHRA and CDR2 YSYEKL. The CDR3: CASSQEEASNYGYTF. Here the CDR3 DNA reads TGCGCCAGCAGCCAAGAGGAGGCCTCTAACTATGGCTACACCTTC.

This clonotype has at least ten counts. The genes are TRBV7-9 and TRBJ1-1; D is unclear. V was cut by 1 base and J by 1 base, with 13 bases left in between. Germline lookup yields CDR1 SEHNR and CDR2 FQNEAQ (reference sequence). The CDR3 is made up of 16 amino acids. CDR3 nucleotide sequence: TGTGCCAGCAGCTTAGGCCCCCGACGAAGGAACACTGAAGCTTTCTTT. Its translation: CASSLGPRRRNTEAFF.

This clonotype came up many times. The rearrangement links TRBV25-1 to TRBJ2-7; the D gene is possibly TRBD2 (6 bases). The ends were cut back, 3 bases at V and 7 bases at J, with 19 bases in the middle. CDR3 length: 15 residues. Per the germline V gene, CDR1 is MGHDK and CDR2 is SYGVNS. CDR3 region: CASSDVLAPSVEQYF. The CDR3, as DNA: TGTGCCAGCAGTGACGTACTAGCCCCCTCAGTTGAGCAGTACTTC.

There are a few counts of this clonotype. A much larger clone differs by one base, so this may be a read error. The chain combines TRBV7-2 with TRBJ1-1; no reliable D call. Trimming removed 3 bases at V and 5 bases at J, with 10 bases between. CDR1 is SGHTA, CDR2 FQGNSA, per germline. This CDR3 is 13 amino acids long. The CDR3 spells CASSFMWWTEAFF. The CDR3, as DNA: TGTGCCAGCAGCTTTATGTGGTGGACTGAAGCTTTCTTT. Full variable domain (remainder filled in from reference TRBV7-2 and TRBJ1-1): GAGVSQSPSNKVTEKGKDVELRCDPISGHTALYWYRQSLGQGLEFLIYFQGNSAPDKSGLPSDRFSAERTGGSVSTLTIQRTQQEDSAVYLCASSFMWWTEAFFGQGTRLTVV.

A few counts support this clonotype. The J gene is TRBJ2-5, the V gene TRBV12-3 or TRBV12-4; possible D gene TRBD2, 6 bases. This CDR3 has 15 amino acids. V dropped 1 base and J dropped 5 bases, with 14 bases sitting between them. The CDR3 is CASSLVLAGEETQYF. DNA for the CDR3: TGTGCCAGCAGTTTAGTACTAGCTGGAGAGGAGACCCAGTACTTC.

The gene calls are TRBV6-2 or TRBV6-3 and TRBJ2-5; 12 positions match TRBD2. V trimming: 5 bases; J trimming: 5 bases; junction bases outside the gene matches: 6. The CDR3 is made up of 15 amino acids. The germline CDR1 and CDR2 sequences are MNHEY and SVGEGT. CDR3 protein: CASSRGLAGTETQYF. The CDR3 DNA reads TGTGCCAGCAGTCGCGGACTAGCGGGGACGGAGACCCAGTACTTC.

The chain recombines TRBV6-5 with TRBJ1-1; a possible D gene is TRBD1 (6 bases). This CDR3 contains 13 residues. The V end lost 6 bases, the J end lost 8 bases, and 16 bases lay between the germline ends. Germline-derived CDR1 and CDR2 are MNHEY and SVGAGI. CDR3 amino acids: CASSLETGMEAFF. For the CDR3, the DNA is TGTGCCAGCAGCTTAGAAACAGGGATGGAAGCTTTCTTT.

This clonotype has ten or more counts. The chain couples TRBV7-2 to TRBJ2-5; D remains ambiguous. The CDR3 loop spans 13 amino acids. V lost 6 bases to trimming and J lost 0 bases, with 8 bases between them. Germline V gene lookup returns CDR1 SGHTA and CDR2 FQGNSA. The DNA of the CDR3 is TGTGCCAGCAGTGTGACGTACCAAGAGACCCAGTACTTC. This codes for CASSVTYQETQYF.

This clonotype was seen at least ten times. J is TRBJ1-5 and V is TRBV20-1; 7 bases fit TRBD1. The CDR3 runs to 16 residues. V was pared by 6 bases and J by 2 bases, with 13 bases of the junction left unmatched. Germline CDR1 reads DFQATT; CDR2 reads SNEGSKA (reference sequence). The CDR3 DNA sequence: TGCAGTGCCACCCAGGACAGGATCATGGGCAATCAGCCCCAGCATTTT. It codes for CSATQDRIMGNQPQHF.

This clonotype was observed a few times. A read error may be the cause here, since a much bigger clone is one base away. This sequence joins TRBV6-1 and TRBJ1-3, with D unresolved. Per germline, CDR1 MNHNS and CDR2 SASEGT. The CDR3 is 15 amino acids. Trimming removed 5 bases from V and 0 bases from J, with 11 bases in between. CDR3 DNA sequence: TGTGCCAGCAGTCGTGACTGTATCTCTGGAAACACCATATATTTT. It encodes CASSRDCISGNTIYF.

This rearrangement joins TRBV5-1 to TRBJ2-5; 7 bases match TRBD2. The CDR3 totals 15 residues. Germline CDR1 SGHRS, CDR2 YFSETQ. V shed 0 bases and J 10 bases; nucleotides not matched to a gene: 12. The CDR3 spells CASSLDGTTFMDQYF. Written as DNA, the CDR3 is TGCGCCAGCAGCTTGGACGGGACTACCTTTATGGACCAGTACTTC.

The chain couples TRBV6-2 or TRBV6-3 to TRBJ1-5; possibly TRBD1 for D (5 bases). This CDR3 is 14 amino acids long. Germline CDR1 is MNHEY and CDR2 is SVGEGT. The V and J ends lost 2 bases and 7 bases respectively, with 12 bases between them. This chain's CDR3 is CASSYRGTGQPQHF. CDR3 in DNA: TGTGCCAGCAGTTACCGCGGGACGGGACAGCCCCAGCATTTT.

In its sample, this clonotype was seen once. The genes are TRBV10-3 and TRBJ2-7; 13 nucleotides align to TRBD2. The germline V gene encodes CDR1 ENHRY and CDR2 SYGVKD. The CDR3 consists of 17 residues. With 0 bases clipped from V and 4 bases from J, the junction kept 6 bases outside the gene matches. CDR3 loop: CAISESLAGGKGYEQYF. CDR3 DNA: TGTGCCATCAGTGAGTCACTAGCGGGAGGGAAGGGGTACGAGCAGTACTTC.

The table lists this clonotype with a count of one. The J gene is TRBJ1-3, the V gene TRBV7-2; TRBD1 matches at 7 bases. The germline V gene has CDR1 SGHTA and CDR2 FQGNSA. The junction had 9 bases not matched to a gene; V was cut back by 0 bases and J by 4 bases. The CDR3 runs to 17 residues. The CDR3 nucleotides read TGTGCCAGCAGCTTAGCAATCGGGACAGCCCTCGGAAACACCATATATTTT. This translates into CASSLAIGTALGNTIYF.